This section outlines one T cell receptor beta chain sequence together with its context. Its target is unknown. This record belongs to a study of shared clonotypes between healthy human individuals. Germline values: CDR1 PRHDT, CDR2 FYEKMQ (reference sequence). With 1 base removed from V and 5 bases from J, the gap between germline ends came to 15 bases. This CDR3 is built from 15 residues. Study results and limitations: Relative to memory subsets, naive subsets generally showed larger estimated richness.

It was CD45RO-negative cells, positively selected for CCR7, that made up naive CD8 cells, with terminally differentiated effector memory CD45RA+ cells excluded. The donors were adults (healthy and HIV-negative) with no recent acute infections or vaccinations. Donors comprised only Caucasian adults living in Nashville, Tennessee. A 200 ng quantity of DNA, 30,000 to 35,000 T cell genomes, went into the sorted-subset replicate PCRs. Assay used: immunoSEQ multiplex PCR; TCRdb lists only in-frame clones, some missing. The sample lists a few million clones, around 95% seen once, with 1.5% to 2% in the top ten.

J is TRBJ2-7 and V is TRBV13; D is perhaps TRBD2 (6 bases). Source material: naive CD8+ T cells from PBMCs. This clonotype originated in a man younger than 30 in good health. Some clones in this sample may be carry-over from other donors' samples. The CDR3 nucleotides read TGTGCCAGCAGCTTAGACAGGAGGGCGGCTGACGAGCAGTACTTC. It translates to CASSLDRRAADEQYF. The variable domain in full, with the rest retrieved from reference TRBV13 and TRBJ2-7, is AAGVIQSPRHLIKEKRETATLKCYPIPRHDTVYWYQQGPGQDPQFLISFYEKMQSDKGSIPDRFSAQQFSDYHSELNMSSLELGDSALYFCASSLDRRAADEQYFGPGTRLTVT.